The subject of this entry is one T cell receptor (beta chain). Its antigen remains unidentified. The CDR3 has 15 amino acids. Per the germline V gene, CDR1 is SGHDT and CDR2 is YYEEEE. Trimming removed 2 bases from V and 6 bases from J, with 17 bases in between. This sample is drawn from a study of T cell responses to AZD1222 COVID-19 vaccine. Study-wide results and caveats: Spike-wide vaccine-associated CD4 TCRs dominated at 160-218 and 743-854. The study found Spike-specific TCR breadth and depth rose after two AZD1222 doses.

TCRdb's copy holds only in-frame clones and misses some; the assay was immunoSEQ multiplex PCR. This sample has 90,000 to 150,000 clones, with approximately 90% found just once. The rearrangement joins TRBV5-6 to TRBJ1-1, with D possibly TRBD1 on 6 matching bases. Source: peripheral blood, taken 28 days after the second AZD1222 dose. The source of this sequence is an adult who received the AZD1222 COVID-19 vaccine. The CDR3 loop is CASSFNLRQAAEAFF. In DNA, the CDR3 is TGTGCCAGCAGCTTCAATCTAAGACAGGCGGCTGAAGCTTTCTTT.